Each of the 19 T cell receptor beta chains below was sequenced from the same sample in a study of breast tumors, draining lymph nodes, adjacent tissues. Samples came from axillary lymph nodes draining the breast cancer. Each CDR3 protein gets one entry after TCRdb re-called the multiplex PCR reads with MiXCR. The table has 150,000 to 200,000 distinct CDR3 sequences, about 30% seen once. Sequencing was performed on axillary lymph node tissue. The receptor set was obtained from a female donor with breast cancer. Some clones in this sample may be carry-over from other donors' samples.

This clonotype was detected only a few times. The chain carries TRBV7-2 and TRBJ1-1; D perhaps matches TRBD1 (6 bases). With 5 bases removed from V and 4 bases from J, the gap between germline ends came to 20 bases. This CDR3 is 16 amino acids long. Germline V CDR1 and CDR2: SGHTA, FQGNSA. The CDR3 protein is CASSRPAGALSTEAFF. DNA of the CDR3: TGTGCCAGCAGCCGTCCGGCGGGGGCTCTGAGCACTGAAGCTTTCTTT.

This clonotype was seen many times. This chain joins TRBV2 and TRBJ2-1; 9 bases line up with TRBD2. This CDR3 region has 15 residues. Per the germline V gene, CDR1 is SNHLY and CDR2 is FYNNEI. V shed 3 bases, J shed 10 bases, and the junction held 10 bases outside the gene matches. The CDR3 DNA follows: TGTGCCAGCAGTGAGACTAGCGGCCCGCAATTGGAGCAGTTCTTC. It yields the protein CASSETSGPQLEQFF.

The chain employs TRBV7-2 and TRBJ1-1; D is unclear. Trimming left V 0 bases short and J 0 bases short, with 5 bases between. This CDR3 is built from 14 residues. Germline V gene lookup returns CDR1 SGHTA and CDR2 FQGNSA. CDR3 residues: CASSLALVNTEAFF. CDR3 DNA sequence: TGTGCCAGCAGCTTAGCGCTGGTGAACACTGAAGCTTTCTTT. Variable domain in full (rest from reference TRBV7-2 and TRBJ1-1): GAGVSQSPSNKVTEKGKDVELRCDPISGHTALYWYRQSLGQGLEFLIYFQGNSAPDKSGLPSDRFSAERTGGSVSTLTIQRTQQEDSAVYLCASSLALVNTEAFFGQGTRLTVV.

This clonotype showed up just once. V gene TRBV29-1 combines with J gene TRBJ1-2; 7 nucleotides line up with TRBD1. The CDR3 consists of 11 residues. CDR1 and CDR2 from the germline V gene are SQVTM and ANQGSEA. CDR3 loop: CSFTGERGYTF. The DNA of the CDR3 is TGCAGTTTTACAGGGGAACGAGGCTACACCTTC.

The chain recombines TRBV20-1 with TRBJ1-2; D remains unclear. The CDR3 has 12 residues. Trimming cost V 3 bases and J 2 bases, with 7 bases left between them. Germline V gene sequence: CDR1 DFQATT, CDR2 SNEGSKA (reference sequence). The CDR3 here is CSARTQNYGYTF. For the CDR3, the DNA is TGCAGTGCTAGGACACAAAACTATGGCTACACCTTC.

To note about this clonotype: An end of the junction does not agree with germline; a read error may underlie this. CDR3 DNA sequence: TGCGCCAGCAGCGTGGGACAGGGTCGGGAAGAACTGTTTTTT. This gives the protein CASSVGQGREELFF. The chain couples TRBV9 to TRBJ1-4; TRBD1 matches 9 bases. The CDR3 is 14 residues long. The V gene's germline CDR1 is SGDLS and CDR2 YYNGEE.

This sequence joins TRBV7-6 and TRBJ1-4; 9 nucleotides agree with TRBD1. Germline trimming cut 8 bases from V and 5 bases from J; bases unmatched to any gene: 6. CDR1 SGHVS and CDR2 FNYEAQ come from the germline V gene. CDR3 size: 14 residues. CDR3 amino acids: CASGKGQGNEKLFF. The CDR3, as DNA: TGTGCCAGCGGTAAGGGACAGGGAAATGAAAAACTGTTTTTT.

This clonotype has at least ten counts. V usage is TRBV9 and J usage is TRBJ1-1; D gene ambiguous. The CDR3 is 13 residues long. In germline, CDR1 is SGDLS, CDR2 YYNGEE. V was pared by 0 bases and J by 1 base, with 4 bases between. CDR3 DNA: TGTGCCAGCAGCGTAGCGGGGAACACTGAAGCTTTCTTT. Its translation is CASSVAGNTEAFF. The full variable domain, rest sourced from reference TRBV9 and TRBJ1-1, is DSGVTQTPKHLITATGQRVTLRCSPRSGDLSVYWYQQSLDQGLQFLIQYYNGEERAKGNILERFSAQQFPDLHSELNLSSLELGDSALYFCASSVAGNTEAFFGQGTRLTVV.

This clonotype was observed many times. The rearrangement joins TRBV7-9 to TRBJ2-7; unclear D gene. The length of the CDR3 is 12 residues. Trimming pared 4 bases from V and 5 bases from J, leaving 9 bases between. Germline CDR1 reads SEHNR; CDR2 reads FQNEAQ (reference sequence). The DNA of the CDR3 is TGTGCCAGCAGCTGGGGAAGGAACGAGCAGTACTTC. Translation: CASSWGRNEQYF.

The chain has TRBV28 and TRBJ2-1; 9 bases map to TRBD2. Germline CDR1 and CDR2: MDHEN and SYDVKM. The CDR3 is 17 residues long. V dropped 5 bases and J dropped 1; count of bases not matched to a gene: 9. The CDR3 sequence: CASSTSRRGGSYNEQFF. CDR3 nucleotide sequence: TGTGCCAGCAGTACGTCTCGGCGGGGGGGGTCCTACAATGAGCAGTTCTTC.

This clonotype was observed at least ten times. The chain couples TRBV7-9 to TRBJ1-5; no firm D call. Per the germline V gene, CDR1 is SEHNR and CDR2 is FQNEAQ (reference sequence). The CDR3 spans 14 residues. Trimming took off 2 bases at V and 3 bases at J, with 8 bases between the two ends. The CDR3 nucleotides are TGTGCCAGCAGCTTAATCGACGCCAATCAGCCCCAGCATTTT. Its translation: CASSLIDANQPQHF.

This clonotype was detected many times. The J gene is TRBJ1-2, the V gene TRBV20-1, with D perhaps matching TRBD1 (6 bases). The germline V gene has CDR1 DFQATT and CDR2 SNEGSKA (reference sequence). Trimming pared 7 bases from V and 1 base from J, leaving 16 bases between. There are 14 residues in the CDR3. CDR3 sequence (DNA): TGCAGTGTTCCACCGGGACAACGTAACTATGGCTACACCTTC. Translation: CSVPPGQRNYGYTF.

Many counts were recorded for this clonotype. CDR3 protein: CASSAIQGLYEQYF. The CDR3 DNA follows: TGTGCCAGCAGTGCAATACAGGGCCTCTACGAGCAGTACTTC. This chain connects TRBV6-1 to TRBJ2-7, with D possibly being TRBD1 (6 bases). The germline V gene encodes CDR1 MNHNS and CDR2 SASEGT. The V end was cut by 4 bases, the J end by 3 bases, with 13 bases between. The CDR3 extends over 14 amino acids.

The V and J genes are TRBV7-2 and TRBJ1-5, with D possibly matching TRBD1 (6 bases). Deletions cut 3 bases from V and 4 bases from J, with 13 bases between. This CDR3 spans 15 amino acids. Germline CDR1 SGHTA, CDR2 FQGNSA. The CDR3 sequence: CASSFTAGVNQPQHF. For the CDR3, the DNA is TGTGCCAGCAGCTTCACGGCAGGGGTAAATCAGCCCCAGCATTTT.

About this clonotype: Possible read error: a much larger clone is one base away. The chain employs TRBV7-2 and TRBJ1-2; 7 bases match TRBD1. In germline, CDR1 is SGHTA, CDR2 FQGNSA. This CDR3 is 15 amino acids long. In DNA form, the CDR3 reads TGTGCCAGCAGCCAAAACGGACAGGTCTCGGGTGGCTACCCCTTC. Its protein product is CASSQNGQVSGGYPF. The full variable domain, with the rest looked up from reference TRBV7-2 and TRBJ1-2, is GAGVSQSPSNKVTEKGKDVELRCDPISGHTALYWYRQSLGQGLEFLIYFQGNSAPDKSGLPSDRFSAERTGGSVSTLTIQRTQQEDSAVYLCASSQNGQVSGGYPFGSGTRLTVV.

The table lists this clonotype with a few counts. This rearrangement joins TRBV6-2 or TRBV6-3 to TRBJ2-1; D possibly corresponds to TRBD2 (5 bases). Germline CDR1 reads MNHEY; CDR2 reads SVGEGT. Trimming stripped 2 bases from V and 10 bases from J, with 15 bases between. This CDR3 has 14 amino acids. The CDR3 bases are TGTGCCAGCAGTTACGCGCGGCGGGCCGTGGAGCAGTTCTTC. Protein: CASSYARRAVEQFF.

There are many counts of this clonotype. The chain carries TRBV6-4 and TRBJ2-6, with 7 bases matching TRBD1. V lost 5 bases, J lost 3 bases, and 7 bases stayed unmatched. The CDR3 covers 16 residues. CDR1 is MRHNA, CDR2 SNTAGT, per germline. CDR3 sequence reads: CASSPMTGFGANVLTF. The CDR3 bases are TGTGCCAGCAGTCCCATGACAGGGTTTGGGGCCAACGTCCTGACTTTC.

Details on this clonotype: The CDR3 end shows no conserved phenylalanine or tryptophan, and so a read error is likely. The chain has TRBV7-9 and TRBJ2-7; 9 bases match TRBD1. CDR3 length: 15 amino acids. CDR1 is SEHNR and CDR2 is FQNEAQ in the germline V gene (reference sequence). The V segment lost 5 bases and the J segment 6 bases; nucleotides outside the gene matches: 11. CDR3 sequence: CASSAGDRVEAEQYS. The DNA for the CDR3 is TGTGCCAGCAGCGCCGGGGACAGGGTAGAGGCCGAGCAGTACTCC.

Ten or more counts support this clonotype. The chain employs TRBV20-1 and TRBJ1-3, with 8 bases lining up with TRBD1. The V segment lost 3 bases and the J segment 2 bases; nucleotides outside the gene matches: 3. This CDR3 has 14 residues. Germline CDR1 is DFQATT and CDR2 is SNEGSKA (reference sequence). The CDR3 loop reads CSARIQGAGNTIYF. The CDR3 nucleotides read TGCAGTGCTAGGATACAGGGGGCTGGAAACACCATATATTTT.